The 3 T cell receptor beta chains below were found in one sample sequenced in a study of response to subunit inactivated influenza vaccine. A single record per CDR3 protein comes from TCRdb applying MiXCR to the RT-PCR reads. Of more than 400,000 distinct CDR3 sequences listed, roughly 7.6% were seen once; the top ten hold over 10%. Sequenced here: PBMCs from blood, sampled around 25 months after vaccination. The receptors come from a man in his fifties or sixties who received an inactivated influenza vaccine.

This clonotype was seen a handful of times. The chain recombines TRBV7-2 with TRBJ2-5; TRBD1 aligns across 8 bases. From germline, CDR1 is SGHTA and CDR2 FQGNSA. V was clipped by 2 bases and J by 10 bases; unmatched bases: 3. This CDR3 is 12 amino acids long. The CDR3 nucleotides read TGTGCCAGCAGCTTAAGGACAGGGCGCCAGTACTTC. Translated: CASSLRTGRQYF.

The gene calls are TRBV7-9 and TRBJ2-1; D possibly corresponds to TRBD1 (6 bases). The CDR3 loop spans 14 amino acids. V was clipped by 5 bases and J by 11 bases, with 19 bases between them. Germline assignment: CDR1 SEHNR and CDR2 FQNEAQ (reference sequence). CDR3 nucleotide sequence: TGTGCCAGCAGCCCGGTCACTCGGACAGAGCAGCAGTTCTTC. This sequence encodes CASSPVTRTEQQFF.

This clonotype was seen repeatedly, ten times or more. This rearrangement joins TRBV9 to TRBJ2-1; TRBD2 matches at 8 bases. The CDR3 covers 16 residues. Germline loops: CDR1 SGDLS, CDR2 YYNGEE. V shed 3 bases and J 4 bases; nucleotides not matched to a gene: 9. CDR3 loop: CASSGGTGGAYNEQFF. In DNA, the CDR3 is TGTGCCAGCAGCGGCGGGACGGGGGGGGCTTACAATGAGCAGTTCTTC.